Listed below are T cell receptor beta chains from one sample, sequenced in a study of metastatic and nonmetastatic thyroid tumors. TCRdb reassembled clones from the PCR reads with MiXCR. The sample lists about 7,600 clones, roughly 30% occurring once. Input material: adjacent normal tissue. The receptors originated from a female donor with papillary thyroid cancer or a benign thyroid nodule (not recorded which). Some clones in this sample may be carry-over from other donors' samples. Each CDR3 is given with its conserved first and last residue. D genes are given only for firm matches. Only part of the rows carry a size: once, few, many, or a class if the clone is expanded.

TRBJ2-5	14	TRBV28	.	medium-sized	TGTGCCAGCAGTTTAGCCGGGGTTTCGGTGACCCAGTACTTC	CASSLAGVSVTQYF
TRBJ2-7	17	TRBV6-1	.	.	TGTGCCAGCAGTGAAGCGCATGGGGGTTTTGGATCCTACGAGCAGTACTTC	CASSEAHGGFGSYEQYF
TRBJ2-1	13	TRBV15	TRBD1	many	TGTGCCACCGACTCCAACAGGGGAAATGAGCAGTTCTTC	CATDSNRGNEQFF
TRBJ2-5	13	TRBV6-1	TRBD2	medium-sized	TGTGCCAGCAGGCGGGGGGGAGGAGAGACCCAGTACTTC	CASRRGGGETQYF
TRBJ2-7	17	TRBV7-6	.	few	TGTGCCAGCAGCCCTATTGTGGAGGGGCCAAGCTCCTACGAGCAGTACTTC	CASSPIVEGPSSYEQYF
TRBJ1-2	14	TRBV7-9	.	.	TGTGCCAGCAGCTCAAGAGGGGCTAACTATGGCTACACCTTC	CASSSRGANYGYTF
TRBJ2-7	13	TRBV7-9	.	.	TGTGCCAGCAGCCCCCGTACTACGTACGAGCAGTACTTC	CASSPRTTYEQYF
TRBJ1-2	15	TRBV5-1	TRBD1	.	TGCGCCAGCAGCTCCGGGACAGGCCCGAACTATGGCTACACCTTC	CASSSGTGPNYGYTF
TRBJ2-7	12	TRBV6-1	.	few	TGTGCCAGCAGTGACGTCCCGTACGAGCAGTACTTC	CASSDVPYEQYF
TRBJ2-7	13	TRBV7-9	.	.	TGTGCCAGCAGCTTAGGGCAGGGAGGAGAGCAGTACTTC	CASSLGQGGEQYF